The 11 T cell receptor beta chains presented below share a single source sample, sequenced in a study of blood T cell repertoires in COVID-19. Method: immunoSEQ multiplex PCR; TCRdb's copy keeps in-frame clones and lacks some. The table shows 200,000 to 250,000 clones, with around nine tenths occurring only once. Sequencing was carried out using peripheral blood. The receptors were gathered from a man in his late teens or twenties with active or convalescent COVID-19.

The gene calls are TRBV6-2 or TRBV6-3 and TRBJ2-3; TRBD2 agrees at 9 bases. Trimming removed 2 bases from V and 4 bases from J; junction bases left unmatched: 10. Per germline, CDR1 MNHEY and CDR2 SVGEGT. The CDR3 contains 17 residues. The CDR3 protein is CASSYPLGSGSADTQYF. The CDR3 nucleotides read TGTGCCAGCAGTTACCCATTAGGTAGCGGGAGTGCAGATACGCAGTATTTT.

This chain uses TRBV19 with TRBJ2-2; D gene ambiguous. The V gene's germline CDR1 is LNHDA and CDR2 SQIVND (reference sequence). The CDR3 length is 12 residues. Deletions cut 3 bases from V and 6 bases from J, with 5 bases between. The CDR3 coding sequence is TGTGCCAGTAGTATCTTCCCCGGGGAGCTGTTTTTT. Its translation: CASSIFPGELFF.

The chain links TRBV5-1 to TRBJ2-5; 7 nucleotides align to TRBD1. This CDR3 is built from 14 residues. The trim removed 3 bases at V and 1 base at J, leaving 3 bases unmatched. Germline CDR1 reads SGHRS; CDR2 reads YFSETQ. CDR3: CASSSGQPQETQYF. The CDR3 DNA reads TGCGCCAGCAGCTCGGGACAGCCCCAAGAGACCCAGTACTTC.

The gene calls are TRBV7-2 and TRBJ1-1, with D maybe TRBD1 (6 bases). CDR3 size: 14 residues. Trimming cost V 5 bases and J 1 base, with 11 bases left between them. Germline CDR1 SGHTA, CDR2 FQGNSA. CDR3 loop: CASSTRTANTEAFF. CDR3 in DNA: TGTGCCAGCAGCACGAGGACAGCGAACACTGAAGCTTTCTTT.

Only one count was recorded for this clone. The V and J genes are TRBV7-2 and TRBJ2-2; tentatively, D is TRBD1 (6 bases). Looked up from germline, CDR1 is SGHTA and CDR2 is FQGNSA. CDR3 size: 15 residues. V dropped 4 bases and J dropped 5 bases, with 14 bases sitting between them. The CDR3 DNA follows: TGTGCCAGCAGCTGGCAGGCAGGGGATACCGGGGAGCTGTTTTTT. Encoded protein: CASSWQAGDTGELFF.

The rearrangement links TRBV27 to TRBJ2-7; weak D call: TRBD2 (6 bases). V lost 2 bases and J lost 0, with 14 bases in between. CDR1 MNHEY and CDR2 SMNVEV come from the germline V gene (reference sequence). The CDR3 has 16 amino acids. This chain's CDR3 is CASSLVTSMGSYEQYF. The CDR3 DNA is TGTGCCAGCAGTTTAGTTACTAGCATGGGCTCCTACGAGCAGTACTTC.

J is TRBJ2-7 and V is TRBV11-2, with 8 bases identical to TRBD2. CDR1 and CDR2 (germline): SGHAT, FQNNGV. V shed 5 bases, J shed 1 base, and the junction held 7 bases outside the gene matches. This CDR3 region has 15 residues. The CDR3 region has the DNA TGTGCCAGCAGCGATACGGCGGGGGGATCCTACGAGCAGTACTTC. Its protein is CASSDTAGGSYEQYF.

This chain uses TRBV19 with TRBJ2-1; 10 bases are shared with TRBD2. Trimming removed 8 bases from V and 7 bases from J; junction bases left unmatched: 8. The CDR3 length is 14 residues. The germline CDR1 and CDR2 sequences are LNHDA and SQIVND (reference sequence). Written as DNA, the CDR3 is TGTGCCAGTTCCAATAGCGGGAGGCGAAATGAGCAGTTCTTC. It encodes CASSNSGRRNEQFF.

The CDR3 is CASGGTGGLREQYF. The CDR3 nucleotides are TGTGCCAGCGGTGGGACAGGGGGTCTAAGGGAGCAGTACTTC. The gene calls are TRBV27 and TRBJ2-7; 11 bases agree with TRBD1. This CDR3 is built from 14 residues. Germline values: CDR1 MNHEY, CDR2 SMNVEV (reference sequence). V shed 8 bases and J 7 bases; nucleotides not matched to a gene: 10.

This chain uses TRBV19 with TRBJ1-2; TRBD1 is a possible D gene (5 bases). The V and J ends lost 7 bases and 8 bases respectively, with 20 bases between them. Germline V gives CDR1 LNHDA, CDR2 SQIVND (reference sequence). CDR3 length equals 14 residues. CDR3 in DNA: TGTGCCAGTATCTTCGGCGGGGGACGGGGAGGCTACACCTTC. Translation: CASIFGGGRGGYTF. Supplemented by reference TRBV19 and TRBJ1-2, the full variable domain reads DGGITQSPKYLFRKEGQNVTLSCEQNLNHDAMYWYRQDPGQGLRLIYYSQIVNDFQKGDIAEGYSVSREKKESFPLTVTSAQKNPTAFYLCASIFGGGRGGYTFGSGTRLTVV.

This clone was recorded only once. The V call is TRBV7-2, the J call TRBJ1-1; D is unclear. Looked up from germline, CDR1 is SGHTA and CDR2 is FQGNSA. Trimming took off 3 bases at V and 5 bases at J, with 7 bases between the two ends. CDR3 size: 12 residues. The DNA for the CDR3 is TGTGCCAGCAGCTTTCCTCGGACTGAAGCTTTCTTT. As protein: CASSFPRTEAFF.